A selection of T cell receptor beta chains follows, all from one sample in a study of regulatory T cells in long-lasting Graves disease. TCRdb processed the multiplex PCR reads anew with MiXCR; each CDR3 protein has one entry. The sample yields about 420,000 distinct CDR3 sequences, roughly 17% seen once. These data were likewise used in another study, on T cells in Graves' hyperthyroidism and ophthalmopathy.

The starting material was peripheral blood mononuclear cells (PBMCs), obtained at new diagnosis, from a patient treated with antithyroid drugs. These receptors were taken from a young woman with Graves disease. Both conserved end residues are part of each CDR3. The D gene is left open where the match is weak. For some rows the clone size is stated as once, few or many, or as a class when expanded; others skip it.

J gene	D gene	clone size	V gene	CDR3 protein	CDR3 DNA
TRBJ2-1	NA	many	TRBV14	CASSQVRYNEQFF	TGTGCCAGCAGCCAGGTCAGGTACAATGAGCAGTTCTTC
TRBJ2-4	NA	many	TRBV20-1	CSLPPSAGNIQYF	TGCAGTTTGCCCCCCTCGGCGGGTAACATTCAGTACTTC
TRBJ2-1	TRBD1	NA	TRBV7-3	CASRGQDRGKQFF	TGTGCCAGCAGGGGACAGGACAGGGGGAAGCAGTTCTTC
TRBJ1-1	NA	many	TRBV11-2	CASSLITEAFF	TGTGCCAGCAGCCTAATCACTGAAGCTTTCTTT
TRBJ2-4	TRBD1	few	TRBV12-3/TRBV12-4	CASRKQGYIQYF	TGTGCCAGCAGGAAACAGGGGTACATTCAGTACTTC
TRBJ2-1	NA	NA	TRBV5-4	CASSLEFQAYNEQFF	TGTGCCAGCAGCTTGGAATTTCAGGCCTACAATGAGCAGTTCTTC
TRBJ1-4	NA	NA	TRBV3-1	CASSQRTVKNGKLFF	TGTGCCAGTAGCCAGAGGACAGTCAAAAATGGAAAACTGTTTTTT
TRBJ2-7	NA	many	TRBV28	CASSLPPAGSYEQYF	TGTGCCAGCAGTTTACCCCCGGCGGGGTCCTACGAGCAGTACTTC
TRBJ2-4	NA	many	TRBV6-1	CASSLDRRGNIQYF	TGTGCCAGCAGTCTGGACAGGAGGGGAAACATTCAGTACTTC
TRBJ2-7	TRBD1	NA	TRBV7-3	CASSKTGTGDYEQYF	TGTGCCAGCAGCAAAACCGGGACAGGGGACTACGAGCAGTACTTC
TRBJ2-1	TRBD2	NA	TRBV10-3	CAISESGAGKNIQHF	TGTGCCATCAGTGAGAGCGGGGCAGGGAAAAACATTCAGCACTTC
TRBJ2-7	NA	many	TRBV27	CASSLLLGDYEQYF	TGTGCCAGCAGTTTGCTTCTCGGCGACTACGAGCAGTACTTC
TRBJ2-2	NA	many	TRBV30	CAWSVAGELFF	TGTGCCTGGAGTGTAGCCGGGGAGCTGTTTTTT
TRBJ2-7	TRBD2	few	TRBV20-1	CSARDLAGSSYEQYF	TGCAGTGCTAGAGACCTAGCGGGCAGCTCCTACGAGCAGTACTTC
TRBJ2-2	TRBD2	NA	TRBV6-1	CANRPSGTNTGELFF	TGTGCCAACCGCCCTAGCGGGACGAACACCGGGGAGCTGTTTTTT
TRBJ2-7	NA	NA	TRBV6-2/TRBV6-3	CASTSPSSYNEQYF	TGTGCCAGCACTAGTCCGAGCTCCTACAATGAGCAGTACTTC
TRBJ2-5	TRBD2	many	TRBV20-1	CSARFAGGRETQYF	TGCAGTGCTAGGTTCGCGGGAGGGCGAGAGACCCAGTACTTC
TRBJ2-7	NA	many	TRBV30	CAWSRGGYEQYF	TGTGCCTGGAGTAGGGGAGGATACGAGCAGTACTTC
TRBJ2-5	TRBD1	few	TRBV6-2/TRBV6-3	CASSSTGAHQETQYF	TGTGCCAGCAGTTCCACAGGGGCCCACCAAGAGACCCAGTACTTC
TRBJ1-6	TRBD1	NA	TRBV20-1	CSASRDRSPSYNSPLHF	TGCAGTGCTAGTAGGGACAGGTCTCCCTCCTATAATTCACCCCTCCACTTT
TRBJ2-7	NA	NA	TRBV12-3/TRBV12-4	CASSLNPIRQITRQYF	TGTGCCAGCAGTTTAAACCCAATTAGACAGATTACGAGGCAGTACTTC
TRBJ1-1	NA	many	TRBV29-1	CSVGENTEAFF	TGCAGCGTTGGGGAAAACACTGAAGCTTTCTTT
TRBJ2-7	NA	many	TRBV12-3/TRBV12-4	CASSRSSYEQYF	TGTGCCAGCAGCCGATCTAGCTACGAGCAGTACTTC
TRBJ2-3	NA	many	TRBV5-1	CASSIRPTGRTDTQYF	TGCGCCAGCAGCATTCGACCGACAGGACGCACAGATACGCAGTATTTT
TRBJ1-5	NA	many	TRBV27	CASNAVGGNQPQHF	TGTGCCAGCAACGCAGTGGGAGGCAATCAGCCCCAGCATTTT
TRBJ1-2	NA	many	TRBV28	CASSLSPLGHYGYTF	TGTGCCAGCAGCCTCTCCCCTCTGGGGCACTATGGCTACACCTTC
TRBJ2-4	NA	NA	TRBV4-3	CASSQAWRGENIQYF	TGCGCCAGCAGCCAAGCCTGGAGGGGGGAAAACATTCAGTACTTC
TRBJ2-5	NA	many	TRBV7-2	CASSSGYWDLQTQYF	TGTGCCAGCAGCTCAGGGTACTGGGATCTGCAGACCCAGTACTTC
TRBJ2-2	TRBD2	NA	TRBV20-1	CSASGLVGTGELFF	TGCAGTGCTTCGGGACTAGTAGGCACCGGGGAGCTGTTTTTT
TRBJ1-2	NA	few	TRBV30	CAWSVLETGGYTF	TGTGCCTGGAGTGTACTGGAAACGGGTGGCTACACCTTC
TRBJ2-1	TRBD2	NA	TRBV7-9	CASSAGREGWEQFF	TGTGCCAGCAGCGCGGGGCGGGAGGGGTGGGAGCAGTTCTTC
TRBJ2-1	TRBD2	few	TRBV7-3	CASSPVREAEQFF	TGTGCCAGCAGCCCCGTGCGGGAGGCTGAGCAGTTCTTC
TRBJ2-3	NA	many	TRBV12-3/TRBV12-4	CASSPRPWGPDTQYF	TGTGCCAGCAGCCCTCGCCCCTGGGGCCCAGATACGCAGTATTTT
TRBJ2-7	TRBD2	NA	TRBV11-2	CASSITGTSGYEQYF	TGTGCCAGTAGTATCACCGGGACTAGTGGGTACGAGCAGTACTTC
TRBJ1-2	NA	few	TRBV7-9	CASSSQSGQGTGYTF	TGTGCCAGCAGCTCCCAATCAGGGCAGGGGACGGGCTACACCTTC
TRBJ1-1	NA	NA	TRBV12-3/TRBV12-4	CASSLEAGTEAFF	TGTGCCAGCAGTTTAGAGGCAGGGACTGAAGCTTTCTTT
TRBJ2-7	NA	many	TRBV6-1	CASSERSQGTEQYF	TGTGCCAGCAGTGAACGATCACAGGGTACCGAGCAGTACTTC
TRBJ2-7	TRBD1	many	TRBV28	CASRPIPGTAQGGQYF	TGTGCCAGCAGACCCATTCCCGGGACGGCACAGGGGGGGCAGTACTTC
TRBJ1-5	TRBD1	NA	TRBV15	CATSRIGTAQPQHF	TGTGCCACCAGCAGGATAGGGACAGCTCAGCCCCAGCATTTT
TRBJ2-1	TRBD1	many	TRBV7-8	CAGQFGQGANEQFF	TGTGCCGGCCAGTTTGGACAGGGCGCGAATGAGCAGTTCTTC
TRBJ2-7	NA	many	TRBV10-1	CASSAGYEQYF	TGCGCCAGCAGTGCGGGCTACGAGCAGTACTTC
TRBJ2-7	TRBD2	NA	TRBV29-1	CSVRISGSSGEQYF	TGCAGCGTTAGAATTAGCGGGAGTTCGGGCGAGCAGTACTTC
TRBJ2-7	NA	NA	TRBV4-3	CASSQAGQIYEQYF	TGCGCCAGCAGCCAGGCGGGACAGATCTACGAGCAGTACTTC
TRBJ2-1	NA	NA	TRBV19	CASSMAALGNEQFF	TGTGCCAGTAGTATGGCGGCCTTAGGGAATGAGCAGTTCTTC
TRBJ2-1	TRBD2	many	TRBV7-9	CASSELAGGHGGEQFF	TGTGCCAGCAGCGAACTAGCGGGAGGGCATGGGGGTGAGCAGTTCTTC
TRBJ1-3	NA	many	TRBV11-2	CASSPRANSGNTIYF	TGTGCCAGCAGCCCCAGGGCAAACTCTGGAAACACCATATATTTT
TRBJ2-6	NA	NA	TRBV12-3/TRBV12-4	CASSLATRDGHSGANVLTF	TGTGCCAGCAGTTTAGCAACCCGTGACGGGCACTCTGGGGCCAACGTCCTGACTTTC
TRBJ2-5	NA	few	TRBV6-1	CASHRDNQETQYF	TGTGCCTCCCACCGGGACAACCAAGAGACCCAGTACTTC
TRBJ2-5	NA	many	TRBV28	CASKEGGSQETQYF	TGTGCCAGCAAGGAGGGCGGTAGTCAAGAGACCCAGTACTTC
TRBJ2-7	NA	many	TRBV6-2/TRBV6-3	CASSYGGVNEQYF	TGTGCCAGCAGTTACGGGGGTGTGAACGAGCAGTACTTC
TRBJ2-3	NA	NA	TRBV7-6	CASSLAKQGSTDTQYF	TGTGCCAGCAGCTTAGCGAAGCAGGGTAGCACAGATACGCAGTATTTT
TRBJ2-7	NA	NA	TRBV28	CASRNPGQGKLYEQYF	TGTGCCAGCAGAAATCCCGGGCAGGGAAAACTTTACGAGCAGTACTTC
TRBJ1-3	NA	NA	TRBV13	CASSLLGALNTIYF	TGTGCCAGCAGCTTATTGGGGGCCCTGAACACCATATATTTT
TRBJ2-7	NA	many	TRBV20-1	CSARIDSSSYEQYF	TGCAGTGCTAGGATAGATAGTTCCTCCTACGAGCAGTACTTC
TRBJ1-5	TRBD1	NA	TRBV18	CASSPTNGQGIIDNQPQHF	TGTGCCAGCTCACCTACCAACGGACAGGGGATAATAGATAATCAGCCCCAGCATTTT
TRBJ2-1	TRBD2	many	TRBV2	CATGALAGGPSSYNEQFF	TGTGCCACCGGGGCCCTAGCGGGAGGGCCCAGCTCCTACAATGAGCAGTTCTTC
TRBJ2-7	NA	many	TRBV6-1	CASSPGRFGSYEQYF	TGTGCCAGCAGTCCGGGGCGGTTCGGTTCCTACGAGCAGTACTTC
TRBJ2-1	NA	NA	TRBV12-3/TRBV12-4	CASSLWGQAGEQFF	TGTGCCAGCAGTTTGTGGGGCCAGGCGGGTGAGCAGTTCTTC
TRBJ2-7	NA	few	TRBV5-6	CASSLEGGHLIPYEQYF	TGTGCCAGCAGCTTGGAAGGGGGGCACCTAATCCCCTACGAGCAGTACTTC